This T cell receptor (beta chain) was documented in a study of T-cell reconstitution after alpha-beta-depleted transplantation in children (dated by TCRdb to about 2016). Study-wide context: Using TCR repertoire profiling, the study followed T-cell immune reconstitution in a quantitative way in children after TCRalphabeta/CD19-depleted allogeneic hematopoietic cell transplantation.

V and J are truncated by 4 bases and 0 bases respectively, leaving an intervening sequence of 17 bases. The CDR3 has 17 amino acids, counting the end cysteine and phenylalanine. Just CDR3 DNA is preserved here, 51 bases in frame from base 1. Based on the germline V gene, the CDR1 and CDR2 sequences are SGHTA and FQGNSA. This clonotype occurred a few times. Its binding antigen is unknown. There are no base qualities to consult, and no much larger clone falls within one base. The receptor library was made with PCR. Sequenced using an Illumina HiSeq 2500. TCR library preparation used molecular barcoding, with unique molecular identifiers applied to normalize quantification of the TCRbeta repertoire. Clones were called with MiXCR by TCRdb after fastp trimmed the public reads at Q25, and only in-frame beta chains were retained. Rows are unified per CDR3 protein, each entry keeping the most common DNA and genes. A total of around 380,000 distinct CDR3 sequences appear in this sample, 11% of them only once. The biggest ten clones account for roughly 5.1% of the sample.

The source material was PBMCs from the stem cell graft donor, sampled from the stem cell graft. The V and J segments used are TRBV7-2 and TRBJ2-3; TRBD1 might be the D gene, on 5 matching bases. The clonotype originates from a human donor who donated a stem cell graft to a child with acute myeloid leukemia. For the CDR3, the sequence is CASSSQKGPFSTDTQYF. The DNA sequence is as follows: TGTGCCAGCAGCTCCCAAAAGGGGCCCTTTAGCACAGATACGCAGTATTTT.